This TCR beta chain was profiled in a study of blood T cell repertoires in COVID-19. Overall study context: Material from acute and convalescent COVID-19 was sourced from the United States, Italy and Spain.

The data were produced by immunoSEQ multiplex PCR, yet TCRdb's version contains in-frame clones alone and is incomplete. The sample carries almost 200,000 clones, approximately 88% recorded once. CDR1 MGHRA and CDR2 YSYEKL come from the germline V gene. V lost 7 bases to trimming and J lost 5 bases, with 23 bases between them. This CDR3 is built from 16 residues. Everyone who took part was about 18 to 90 years old, and they came from fewer than 25 US areas. The chain couples TRBV4-1 to TRBJ1-2; perhaps TRBD1 as D (6 bases). This receptor was taken from a young woman who had recovered from COVID-19. The specimen was PBMCs or T cells enriched from blood (not recorded which). The CDR3: CASNPESGALGYGYTF. The CDR3 region has the DNA TGCGCCAGCAACCCGGAGTCAGGGGCGCTTGGATATGGCTACACCTTC.